The source of this T cell receptor (beta chain) is a study of OX40 agonist ivuxolimab in advanced cancers. The wider study: Recorded diagnoses for dose-escalation patients were hepatocellular carcinoma, melanoma, renal cell or head and neck cancer.

A remark on this clone: Its antigen is unknown.

Autoimmune disease history or systemic immunosuppression led to patients being barred. Study-level findings and limits: CD8+ T cells averaged more expanded clones than CD4+.

The CDR3 length is 14 residues. The germline V gene has CDR1 MNHNY and CDR2 SVGAGI (reference sequence). Trimming at V came to 4 bases and at J to 4 bases, leaving 6 bases not matched to a gene. The assay was immunoSEQ multiplex PCR, and TCRdb's table has in-frame clones only and misses some. The sample includes 65,000 to 75,000 clones, approximately 88% seen only once; the top ten take about 1%. This TCR was sampled from an adult with an advanced solid tumor such as melanoma, head and neck, liver or kidney cancer. Here the sequenced sample was CD4+ or CD8+ T cells sorted from blood, taken in a trial of the OX40 agonist ivuxolimab. V is TRBV6-6 and J is TRBJ1-1; 7 bases line up with TRBD1. The CDR3 loop reads CASSSQGLGTEAFF. In DNA, the CDR3 is TGTGCCAGCAGTTCACAGGGGTTGGGCACTGAAGCTTTCTTT.